The clone carrying this TCR beta chain has only one observation. The antigen is not known. CDR3 size: 12 residues. The germline V gene has CDR1 DFQATT and CDR2 SNEGSKA (reference sequence). Donation came from healthy Caucasian individuals in Russia who were aged about 6 to 90. This sample was included in a study of blood T cells in healthy people across ages. General study points: While age rose, TCR beta diversity per million T cells dropped in a roughly linear way. Whereas aged donors had fewer naive CD4+ cells, long-lived donors had more of them and higher diversity.

Through a sample-barcoded 5' primer and a J-beta primer mix, a second PCR was run for roughly 7 to 11 cycles. TCRdb independently ran MiXCR on the 5' RACE reads; one entry per CDR3 protein. Of almost 1 million distinct CDR3 sequences in the sample, roughly 47% were seen once. V usage is TRBV20-1 and J usage is TRBJ2-7; 13 bases fit TRBD2. The sequence was collected from a woman aged 55-70 years in good health. Sequenced: blood. CDR3 coding DNA: TGCAGCACGGGACTAGCGGGATACGAGCAGTACTTC. The encoded protein is CSTGLAGYEQYF.